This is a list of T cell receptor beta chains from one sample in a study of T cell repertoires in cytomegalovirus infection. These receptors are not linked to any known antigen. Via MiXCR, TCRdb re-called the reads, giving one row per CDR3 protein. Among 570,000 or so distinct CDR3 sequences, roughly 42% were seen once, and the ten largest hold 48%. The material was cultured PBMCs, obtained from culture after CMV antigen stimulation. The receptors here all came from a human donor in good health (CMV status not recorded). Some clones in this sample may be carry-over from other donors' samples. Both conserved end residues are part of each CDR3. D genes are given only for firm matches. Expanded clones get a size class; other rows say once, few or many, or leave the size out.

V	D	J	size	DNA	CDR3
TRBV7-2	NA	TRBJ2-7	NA	TGTGCCAGCTCGCCCGGGGGAGGGGGGAGGTACGAGCAGTACTTC	CASSPGGGGRYEQYF
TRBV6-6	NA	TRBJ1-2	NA	TGTGCCAGCAGTGGGCCGTTTCGTCTTAACTATGGCTACACCTTC	CASSGPFRLNYGYTF
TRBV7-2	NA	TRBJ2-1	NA	TGTGCCAGCAGCTGGGGGGGGTCCCAGGGGGGGCAGTTCTTC	CASSWGGSQGGQFF
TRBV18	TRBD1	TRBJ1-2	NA	TGTGCCAGCTCACCAGCCTTGGGACAGCTCTATGGCTACACCTTC	CASSPALGQLYGYTF
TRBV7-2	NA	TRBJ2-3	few	TGTGCCAGCAGCTTCCAAGCAGATACGCAGTATTTT	CASSFQADTQYF
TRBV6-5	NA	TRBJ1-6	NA	TGTGCCAGCAGTTACTCGAGGGGGGTCGGTAATTCACCCCTCCACTTT	CASSYSRGVGNSPLHF
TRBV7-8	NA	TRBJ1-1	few	TGTGCCAGCAGCTTGCCCGGGACGGCATACACTGAAGCTTTCTTT	CASSLPGTAYTEAFF
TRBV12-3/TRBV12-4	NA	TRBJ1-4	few	TGTGCCAGCAGTCCGACAGGTAGAAATGAAAAACTGTTTTTT	CASSPTGRNEKLFF
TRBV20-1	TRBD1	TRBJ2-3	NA	TGCAGTGCTAGGCCAGGGGGACGTGATACGCAGTATTTT	CSARPGGRDTQYF
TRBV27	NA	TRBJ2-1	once	TGTGCCAGCAGTTTGGCAGGGATGCATGAGCAGTTCTTC	CASSLAGMHEQFF
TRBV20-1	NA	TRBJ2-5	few	TGCAGTGCTACAACAATGTACCAAGAGACCCAGTACTTC	CSATTMYQETQYF
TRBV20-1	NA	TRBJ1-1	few	TGCAGTGCTAGAGACCCCAGGGAAAACACTGAAGCTTTCTTT	CSARDPRENTEAFF
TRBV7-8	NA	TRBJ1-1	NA	TGTGCCAGCAGCTCGACCCGGGACACTGAAGCTTTCTTT	CASSSTRDTEAFF
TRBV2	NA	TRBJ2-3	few	TGTGCCTCCGGGGGAGATACGCAGTATTTT	CASGGDTQYF